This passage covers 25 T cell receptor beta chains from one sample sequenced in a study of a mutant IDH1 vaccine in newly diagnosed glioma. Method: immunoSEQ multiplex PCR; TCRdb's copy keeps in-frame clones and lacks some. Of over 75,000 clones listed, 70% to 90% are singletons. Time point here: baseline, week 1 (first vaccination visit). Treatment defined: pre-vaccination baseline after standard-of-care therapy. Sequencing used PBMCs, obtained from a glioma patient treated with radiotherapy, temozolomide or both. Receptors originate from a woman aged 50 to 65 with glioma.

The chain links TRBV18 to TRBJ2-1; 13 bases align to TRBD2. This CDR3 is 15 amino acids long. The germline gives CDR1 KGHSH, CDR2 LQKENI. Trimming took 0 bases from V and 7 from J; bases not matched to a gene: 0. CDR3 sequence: CASSPPGLAGNEQFF. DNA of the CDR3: TGTGCCAGCTCACCACCGGGACTAGCGGGAAATGAGCAGTTCTTC.

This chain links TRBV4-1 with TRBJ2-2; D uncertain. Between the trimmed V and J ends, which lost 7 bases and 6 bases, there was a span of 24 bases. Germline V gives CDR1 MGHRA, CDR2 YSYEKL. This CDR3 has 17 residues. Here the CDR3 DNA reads TGCGCCAGCACCCGGTCGACCGGACCTTTGGACGCCGGGGAGCTGTTTTTT. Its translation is CASTRSTGPLDAGELFF.

CDR3 region: CASSEWDGSYEQYF. CDR3 nucleotide sequence: TGTGCCAGCAGTGAATGGGACGGAAGCTACGAGCAGTACTTC. The gene calls are TRBV25-1 and TRBJ2-7, with D perhaps given as TRBD1 or TRBD2 (5 bases each). Germline V gives CDR1 MGHDK, CDR2 SYGVNS. Trimming removed 1 base from V and 3 bases from J, with 10 bases in between. The CDR3 spans 14 residues.

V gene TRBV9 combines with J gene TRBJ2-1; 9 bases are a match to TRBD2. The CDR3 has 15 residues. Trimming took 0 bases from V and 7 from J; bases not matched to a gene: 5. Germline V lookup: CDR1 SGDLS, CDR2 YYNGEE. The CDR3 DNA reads TGTGCCAGCAGCGTAGGTAGCGGGAGAGGGAATGAGCAGTTCTTC. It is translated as CASSVGSGRGNEQFF.

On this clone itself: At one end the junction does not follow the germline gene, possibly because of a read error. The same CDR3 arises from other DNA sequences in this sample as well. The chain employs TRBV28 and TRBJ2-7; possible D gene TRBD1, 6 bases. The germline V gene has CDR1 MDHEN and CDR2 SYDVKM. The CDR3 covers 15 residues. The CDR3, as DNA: TGTGCTAGCAGTTCCCACAGGGTTTTAGTCTACGAGCAGTACTTC. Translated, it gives CASSSHRVLVYEQYF.

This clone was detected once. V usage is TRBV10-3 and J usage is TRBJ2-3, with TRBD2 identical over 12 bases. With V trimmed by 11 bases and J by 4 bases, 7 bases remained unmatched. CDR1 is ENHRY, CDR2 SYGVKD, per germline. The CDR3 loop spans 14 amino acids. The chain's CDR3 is CAGRLAGDSDTQYF. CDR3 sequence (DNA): TGTGCCGGACGACTAGCGGGAGATTCAGATACGCAGTATTTT.

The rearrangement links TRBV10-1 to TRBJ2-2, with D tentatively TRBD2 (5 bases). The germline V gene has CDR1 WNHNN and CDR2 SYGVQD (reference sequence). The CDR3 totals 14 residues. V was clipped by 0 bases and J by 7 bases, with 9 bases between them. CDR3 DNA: TGCGCCAGCAGTGAGTCTCGAGGGATCGGGGAGCTGTTTTTT. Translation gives CASSESRGIGELFF.

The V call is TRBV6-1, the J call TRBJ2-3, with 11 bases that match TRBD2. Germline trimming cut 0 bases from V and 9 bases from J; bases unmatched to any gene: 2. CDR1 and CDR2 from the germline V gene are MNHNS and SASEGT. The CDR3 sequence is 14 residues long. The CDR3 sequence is CASSEALAGVTQYF. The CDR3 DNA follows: TGTGCCAGCAGTGAAGCACTAGCGGGAGTGACGCAGTATTTT.

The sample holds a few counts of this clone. This CDR3 is CASSTQTGLSYEQYF. Written as DNA, the CDR3 is TGTGCCAGCAGCACGCAGACAGGGCTCTCCTACGAGCAGTACTTC. The chain uses TRBV7-9 and TRBJ2-7; 7 positions match TRBD1. V trimming: 5 bases; J trimming: 0 bases; junction bases outside the gene matches: 7. Germline CDR1 SEHNR, CDR2 FQNEAQ (reference sequence). The CDR3 contains 15 residues.

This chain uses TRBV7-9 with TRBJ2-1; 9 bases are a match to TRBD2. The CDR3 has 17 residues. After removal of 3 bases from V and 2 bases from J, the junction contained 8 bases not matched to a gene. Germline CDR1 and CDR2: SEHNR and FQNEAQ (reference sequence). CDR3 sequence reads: CASSFASGTLTYNEQFF. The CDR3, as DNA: TGTGCCAGCAGCTTCGCTAGCGGGACCCTGACCTACAATGAGCAGTTCTTC.

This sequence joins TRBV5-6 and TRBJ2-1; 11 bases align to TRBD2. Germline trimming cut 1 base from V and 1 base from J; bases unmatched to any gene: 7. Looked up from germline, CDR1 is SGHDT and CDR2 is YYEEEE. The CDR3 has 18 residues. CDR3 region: CASSLSSGRSYSYNEQFF. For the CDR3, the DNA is TGTGCCAGCAGCTTGTCTAGCGGGAGGAGCTATTCCTACAATGAGCAGTTCTTC.

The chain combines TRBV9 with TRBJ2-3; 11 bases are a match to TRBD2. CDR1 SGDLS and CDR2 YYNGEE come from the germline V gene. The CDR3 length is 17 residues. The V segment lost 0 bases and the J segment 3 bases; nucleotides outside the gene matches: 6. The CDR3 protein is CASSVELAGGGTDTQYF. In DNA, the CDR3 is TGTGCCAGCAGCGTAGAGCTAGCGGGGGGCGGGACAGATACGCAGTATTTT.

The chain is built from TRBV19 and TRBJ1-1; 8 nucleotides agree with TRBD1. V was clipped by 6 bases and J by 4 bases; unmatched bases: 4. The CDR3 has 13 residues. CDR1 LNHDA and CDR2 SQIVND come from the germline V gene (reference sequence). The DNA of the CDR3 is TGTGCCAGTAGAAAACAGGGGGTCACTGAAGCTTTCTTT. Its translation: CASRKQGVTEAFF. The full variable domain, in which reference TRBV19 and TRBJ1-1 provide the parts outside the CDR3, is DGGITQSPKYLFRKEGQNVTLSCEQNLNHDAMYWYRQDPGQGLRLIYYSQIVNDFQKGDIAEGYSVSREKKESFPLTVTSAQKNPTAFYLCASRKQGVTEAFFGQGTRLTVV.

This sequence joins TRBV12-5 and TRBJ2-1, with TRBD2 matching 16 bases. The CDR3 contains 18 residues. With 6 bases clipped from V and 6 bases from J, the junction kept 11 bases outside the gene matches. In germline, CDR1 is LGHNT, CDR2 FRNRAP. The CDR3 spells CASGQRGTSGRAANEQFF. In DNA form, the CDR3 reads TGTGCTAGTGGCCAAAGGGGGACTAGCGGGAGGGCGGCCAATGAGCAGTTCTTC.

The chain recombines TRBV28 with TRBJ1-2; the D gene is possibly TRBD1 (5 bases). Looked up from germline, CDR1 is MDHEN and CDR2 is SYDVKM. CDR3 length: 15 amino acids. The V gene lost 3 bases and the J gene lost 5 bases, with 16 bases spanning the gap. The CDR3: CASSFLVSGNYGYTF. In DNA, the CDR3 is TGTGCCAGCAGTTTTTTGGTTTCAGGGAATTATGGCTACACCTTC.

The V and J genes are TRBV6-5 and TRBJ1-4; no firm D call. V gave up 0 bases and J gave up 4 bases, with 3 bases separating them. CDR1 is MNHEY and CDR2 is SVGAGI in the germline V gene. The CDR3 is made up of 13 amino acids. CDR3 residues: CASSYSGNEKLFF. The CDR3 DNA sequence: TGTGCCAGCAGTTACTCCGGTAATGAAAAACTGTTTTTT.

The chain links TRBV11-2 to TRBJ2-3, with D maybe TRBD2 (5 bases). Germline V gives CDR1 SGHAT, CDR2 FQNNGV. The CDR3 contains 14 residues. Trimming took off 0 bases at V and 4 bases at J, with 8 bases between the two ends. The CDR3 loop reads CASSLELAPDTQYF. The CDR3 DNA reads TGTGCCAGCAGCTTAGAGCTAGCCCCAGATACGCAGTATTTT.

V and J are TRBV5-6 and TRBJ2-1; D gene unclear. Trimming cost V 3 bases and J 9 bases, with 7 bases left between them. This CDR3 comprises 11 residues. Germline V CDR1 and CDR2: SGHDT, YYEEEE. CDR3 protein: CASSSMGEQFF. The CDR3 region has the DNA TGTGCCAGCAGCTCCATGGGTGAGCAGTTCTTC.

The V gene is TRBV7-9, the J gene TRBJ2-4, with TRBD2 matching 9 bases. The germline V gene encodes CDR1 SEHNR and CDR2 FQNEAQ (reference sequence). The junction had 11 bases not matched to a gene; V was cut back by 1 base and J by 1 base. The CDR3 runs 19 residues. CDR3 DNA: TGTGCCAGCAGCTTAGGGAGTGTGCGGGAGGGCCTGGCCAAAAACATTCAGTACTTC. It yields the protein CASSLGSVREGLAKNIQYF.

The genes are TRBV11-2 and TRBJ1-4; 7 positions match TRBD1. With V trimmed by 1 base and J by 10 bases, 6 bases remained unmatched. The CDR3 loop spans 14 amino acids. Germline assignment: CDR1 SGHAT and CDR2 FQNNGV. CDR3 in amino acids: CASSLAQGRGKLFF. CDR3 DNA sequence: TGTGCCAGCAGCTTAGCACAGGGGAGAGGAAAACTGTTTTTT.

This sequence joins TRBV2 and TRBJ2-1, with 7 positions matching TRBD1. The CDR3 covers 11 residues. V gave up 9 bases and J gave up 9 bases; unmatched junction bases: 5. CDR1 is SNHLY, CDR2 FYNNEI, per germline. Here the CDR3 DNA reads TGTGCCAGAGTACAGGGGTCTGAGCAGTTCTTC. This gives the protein CARVQGSEQFF.

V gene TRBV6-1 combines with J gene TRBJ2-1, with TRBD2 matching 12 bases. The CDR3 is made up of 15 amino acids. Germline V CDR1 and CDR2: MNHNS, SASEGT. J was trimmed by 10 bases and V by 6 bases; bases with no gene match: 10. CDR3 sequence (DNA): TGTGCCAGCAGCAGACTAGCGGGAGCCCCCGGGGAGCAGTTCTTC. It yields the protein CASSRLAGAPGEQFF.

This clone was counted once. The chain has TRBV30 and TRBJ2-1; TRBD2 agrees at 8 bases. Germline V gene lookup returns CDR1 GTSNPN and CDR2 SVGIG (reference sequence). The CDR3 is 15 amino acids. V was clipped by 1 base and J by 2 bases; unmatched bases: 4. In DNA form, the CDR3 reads TGTGCCTGGAGTGCCCAAGCGGGGGCCTACAATGAGCAGTTCTTC. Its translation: CAWSAQAGAYNEQFF.

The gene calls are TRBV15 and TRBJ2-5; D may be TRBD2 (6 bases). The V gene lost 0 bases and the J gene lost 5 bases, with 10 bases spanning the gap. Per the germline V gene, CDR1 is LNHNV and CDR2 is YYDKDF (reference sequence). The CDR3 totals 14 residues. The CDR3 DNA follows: TGTGCCACCAGCAGAGATCCAGGGAGGGAGACCCAGTACTTC. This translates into CATSRDPGRETQYF.

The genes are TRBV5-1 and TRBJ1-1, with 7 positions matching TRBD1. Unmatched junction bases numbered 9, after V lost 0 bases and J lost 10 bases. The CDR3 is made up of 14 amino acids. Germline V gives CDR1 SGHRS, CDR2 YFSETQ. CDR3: CASSLGQGVGAAFF. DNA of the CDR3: TGCGCCAGCAGCTTGGGGCAGGGGGTAGGGGCAGCTTTCTTT.